This T cell receptor (beta chain) is drawn from a study of cytomegalovirus exposure and HLA in healthy donors. General study results and limits: As was reported, the classifier diagnosed cytomegalovirus status with high specificity and sensitivity.

As concerns this clone: The antigen remains undetermined.

Primers for the PCR totalled 60 Vbeta and 13 Jbeta. The data were produced by immunoSEQ multiplex PCR, yet TCRdb's version contains in-frame clones alone and is incomplete. The ten most abundant clones cover under 7% of a sample with some 120,000 clones. Germline values: CDR1 SGHRS, CDR2 YFSETQ. This CDR3 has 15 amino acids. V was cut by 0 bases and J by 0 bases, with 6 bases left in between. This sequence originates from a man aged 35 to 55 in good health and CMV-seropositive. The sequenced material came from PBMCs. The chain links TRBV5-1 to TRBJ2-2; D ambiguous. The CDR3 loop is CASSLVVTNTGELFF. The CDR3, as DNA: TGCGCCAGCAGCTTGGTAGTAACGAACACCGGGGAGCTGTTTTTT.